The 15 T cell receptor beta chains below were found in one sample sequenced in a study of shared clonotypes between healthy human individuals. The method was immunoSEQ multiplex PCR; TCRdb's version includes in-frame clones alone and lacks a portion of them. The repertoire has some 2,000,000 clones, roughly 94% of them found once; the top ten carry 0.1% to 0.15%. The sample taken for sequencing was naive CD4+ T cells sorted from blood. Subset in this sample: CD45RA+ positively selected. The receptors shown here come from a man aged 18-30 years in good health.

This clone was picked up one time. The chain combines TRBV2 with TRBJ2-3; D gene uncertain. Trimming shortened V by 4 bases and J by 0 bases, and 11 bases separated the two germline ends. This CDR3 contains 15 residues. Germline loops: CDR1 SNHLY, CDR2 FYNNEI. The DNA for the CDR3 is TGTGCCAGCAGTGGAACGGGTAGGAGCACAGATACGCAGTATTTT. It specifies CASSGTGRSTDTQYF.

This rearrangement joins TRBV19 to TRBJ1-5, with D possibly matching TRBD1 (5 bases). The CDR3 runs 14 residues. Germline CDR1 reads LNHDA; CDR2 reads SQIVND (reference sequence). Trimming left V 6 bases short and J 4 bases short, with 13 bases between. The CDR3 sequence is CASRRGKGNQPQHF. Here the CDR3 DNA reads TGTGCCAGTAGGAGGGGCAAAGGGAATCAGCCCCAGCATTTT.

This clone is a singleton in its sample. This chain connects TRBV30 to TRBJ2-2, with D tentatively TRBD2 (6 bases). The CDR3 runs 13 residues. V was trimmed by 0 bases and J by 7 bases, leaving 9 bases between them. Germline CDR1 reads GTSNPN; CDR2 reads SVGIG (reference sequence). CDR3 DNA sequence: TGTGCCTGGAGTGTACGGAGGGGCGGGGAGCTGTTTTTT. Amino acid sequence: CAWSVRRGGELFF.

The rearrangement uses TRBV28 and TRBJ2-2; perhaps D is TRBD1 or TRBD2 (5 bases each). The V and J ends lost 6 bases and 3 bases respectively, with 11 bases between them. CDR1 and CDR2 from the germline V gene are MDHEN and SYDVKM. This CDR3 contains 14 residues. The CDR3: CASRGTLDTGELFF. CDR3 DNA: TGTGCCAGCAGGGGGACCTTGGACACCGGGGAGCTGTTTTTT.

The chain employs TRBV27 and TRBJ1-1; D might be TRBD1 (6 bases). V was shortened by 5 bases and J by 0 bases, with 16 bases between the two germline ends. From germline, CDR1 is MNHEY and CDR2 SMNVEV (reference sequence). The length of the CDR3 is 16 residues. The CDR3 bases are TGTGCCAGCAGTCCTCTTACAGGGAACATGAACACTGAAGCTTTCTTT. Translated: CASSPLTGNMNTEAFF.

V and J are TRBV25-1 and TRBJ2-5; the D is unclear. The V gene's germline CDR1 is MGHDK and CDR2 SYGVNS. Trimming cost V 5 bases and J 1 base, with 8 bases left between them. This CDR3 has 13 residues. CDR3 DNA sequence: TGTGCCAGCAGTCGACCACCCCAAGAGACCCAGTACTTC. Protein: CASSRPPQETQYF.

The V and J genes are TRBV10-3 and TRBJ2-4; TRBD1 matches at 7 bases. Trimming removed 5 bases from V and 0 bases from J; junction bases left unmatched: 4. CDR1 is ENHRY and CDR2 is SYGVKD in the germline V gene. The CDR3 runs 15 residues. CDR3 bases: TGTGCCATCAGTACACAGGGGCTAGCCAAAAACATTCAGTACTTC. Amino acid sequence: CAISTQGLAKNIQYF.

To note about this clone: The same CDR3 also results from other DNA sequences found in this sample. V gene TRBV10-3 combines with J gene TRBJ1-3; D gene unclear. The CDR3 runs 12 residues. Germline V gene data show CDR1 as ENHRY and CDR2 as SYGVKD. V lost 8 bases, J lost 2 bases, and 7 bases lay in between. The CDR3 region has the DNA TGTGCCATCTCCCCCCCTGGAAACACCATATATTTT. It codes for CAISPPGNTIYF.

This chain uses TRBV30 with TRBJ1-4; tentative D call: TRBD1 (5 bases). Deletions cut 5 bases from V and 8 bases from J, with 24 bases between. Germline CDR1 and CDR2: GTSNPN and SVGIG (reference sequence). There are 16 residues in the CDR3. The DNA of the CDR3 is TGTGCCTGGGGCTCCAGGGCCCTAACGGGGCTAGAAAAACTGTTTTTT. Translated: CAWGSRALTGLEKLFF.

Concerning this clone itself: It is unclear where the CDR3 begins or ends on the DNA, so no DNA is shown, and the CDR3 is as TCRdb lists it. In the same sample, other DNA sequences code for this CDR3. The gene calls are TRBV6-6 and TRBJ1-3. In germline, CDR1 is MNHNY, CDR2 SVGAGI (reference sequence). The CDR3 is 13 amino acids long, termini counted. CDR3: CASILGSGNTIYF.

The chain employs TRBV27 and TRBJ1-6, with a possible D match to TRBD1 (6 bases). The CDR3 covers 16 residues. Trimming cost V 3 bases and J 2 bases, with 11 bases left between them. CDR1 and CDR2 from the germline V gene are MNHEY and SMNVEV (reference sequence). The CDR3 region has the DNA TGTGCCAGCAGTTTGGCAGGGGCCGCCTATAATTCACCCCTCCACTTT. It yields the protein CASSLAGAAYNSPLHF.

The V gene is TRBV12-5, the J gene TRBJ2-7; 7 nucleotides match TRBD1. With V trimmed by 1 base and J by 4 bases, 7 bases remained unmatched. The CDR3 covers 15 residues. Germline lookup yields CDR1 LGHNT and CDR2 FRNRAP. Here the CDR3 DNA reads TGTGCTAGTGGTTTGGAGGGGACAGCTAGGTACGAGCAGTACTTC. Encoded protein: CASGLEGTARYEQYF.

V gene TRBV5-6 combines with J gene TRBJ2-3; a possible D gene is TRBD1 (6 bases). Germline loops: CDR1 SGHDT, CDR2 YYEEEE. This CDR3 has 15 amino acids. Trimming removed 4 bases from V and 1 base from J, with 13 bases in between. CDR3 sequence: CASSRTEIRTDTQYF. The CDR3 DNA is TGTGCCAGCAGCCGGACAGAAATCCGCACAGATACGCAGTATTTT. Full variable domain (missing parts from reference TRBV5-6 and TRBJ2-3): DAGVTQSPTHLIKTRGQQVTLRCSPKSGHDTVSWYQQALGQGPQFIFQYYEEEERQRGNFPDRFSGHQFPNYSSELNVNALLLGDSALYLCASSRTEIRTDTQYFGPGTRLTVL.

The gene calls are TRBV5-4 and TRBJ2-1; D is possibly TRBD1 or TRBD2 (5 bases each). The V gene's germline CDR1 is SGHNT and CDR2 YYREEE (reference sequence). V lost 6 bases to trimming and J lost 0 bases, with 16 bases between them. The CDR3 has 16 residues. CDR3 DNA sequence: TGTGCCAGCAACAATGCTGGGGGTAGCTCCTACAATGAGCAGTTCTTC. This translates into CASNNAGGSSYNEQFF.

This sequence joins TRBV7-2 and TRBJ2-3, with TRBD2 matching over 10 bases. The CDR3 has 16 amino acids. The junction had 9 bases not matched to a gene; V was cut back by 4 bases and J by 5 bases. The germline V gene encodes CDR1 SGHTA and CDR2 FQGNSA. For the CDR3, the DNA is TGTGCCAGCAGCTCCAAAGCGGGGGGGCCGGGAGATACGCAGTATTTT. The encoded protein is CASSSKAGGPGDTQYF.